This T cell receptor beta chain emerged from a study of cytomegalovirus exposure and HLA in healthy donors. In this sample, this clone turned up once. Its antigen remains unidentified. Researchers ran the PCR with 60 Vbeta and 13 Jbeta primers. Only in-frame clones appear in the TCRdb table, and some are missing; sequencing was by immunoSEQ multiplex PCR. The repertoire holds 90,000 to 130,000 clones, approximately 70% seen once, with approximately 0.9% in the top ten. Trimming took 2 bases from V and 0 from J, leaving 13 bases between them. From germline, CDR1 is ENHRY and CDR2 SYGVKD. The CDR3 totals 16 residues. Study results and limitations: An apparent linkage of common viral pathogens to several of the most significant clusters emerged in a later analysis.

The sequenced sample consisted of PBMCs. The clonotype comes from a woman in her 30s in good health and CMV-seronegative. This chain uses TRBV10-3 with TRBJ1-2, with TRBD1 as a possible D gene (6 bases). CDR3 protein: CAISEITGRPNYGYTF. For the CDR3, the DNA is TGTGCCATCAGTGAGATAACAGGGCGTCCTAACTATGGCTACACCTTC.